The clone carrying this TCR beta chain was observed at least ten times. This entry comes from a study of Graves' ophthalmopathy and Graves' hyperthyroidism. For repertoire sequencing, the TCR beta CDR3 regions were amplified from RNA transcripts. Second-round multiplex PCR came after a first-round RT-PCR that employed HTBI primers. TCRdb reanalysed the multiplex PCR reads using MiXCR and keeps one entry per CDR3 protein. In the table there are 200,000 to 250,000 distinct CDR3 sequences, less than 30% of which are singletons. The V gene lost 3 bases and the J gene lost 6 bases, with 17 bases spanning the gap. Germline values: CDR1 MNHEY, CDR2 SVGAGI. The CDR3 has 16 amino acids.

Material: peripheral blood. This TCR came from a man aged 45-65 years with Graves' ophthalmopathy. The V call is TRBV6-5, the J call TRBJ2-2; no firm D call. The CDR3 DNA is TGTGCCAGCAGTTATCGTGGGTCCCTATCCTCCGGGGAGCTGTTTTTT. Translated, it gives CASSYRGSLSSGELFF.